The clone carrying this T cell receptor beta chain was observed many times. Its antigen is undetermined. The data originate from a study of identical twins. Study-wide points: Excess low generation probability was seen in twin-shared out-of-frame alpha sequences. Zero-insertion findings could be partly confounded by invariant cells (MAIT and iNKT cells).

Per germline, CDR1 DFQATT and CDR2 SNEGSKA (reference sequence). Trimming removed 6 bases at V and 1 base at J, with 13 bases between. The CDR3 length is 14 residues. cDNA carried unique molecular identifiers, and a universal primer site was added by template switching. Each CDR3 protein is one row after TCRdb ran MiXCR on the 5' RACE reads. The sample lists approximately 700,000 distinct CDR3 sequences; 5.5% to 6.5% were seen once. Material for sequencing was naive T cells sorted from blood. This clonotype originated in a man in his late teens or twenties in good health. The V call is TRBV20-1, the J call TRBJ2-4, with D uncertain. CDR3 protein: CSARSTEAKNIQYF. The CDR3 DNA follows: TGCAGTGCCAGGAGTACGGAGGCCAAAAACATTCAGTACTTC.